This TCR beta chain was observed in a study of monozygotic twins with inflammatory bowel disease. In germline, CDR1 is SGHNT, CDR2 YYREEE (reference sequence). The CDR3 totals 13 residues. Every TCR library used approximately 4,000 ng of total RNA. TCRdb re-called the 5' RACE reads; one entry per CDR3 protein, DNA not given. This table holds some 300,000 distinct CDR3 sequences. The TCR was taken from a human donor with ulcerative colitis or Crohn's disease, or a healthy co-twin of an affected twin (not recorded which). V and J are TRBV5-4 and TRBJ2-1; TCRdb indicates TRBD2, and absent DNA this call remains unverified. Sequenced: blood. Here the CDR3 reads CASSSHALDEQFF.